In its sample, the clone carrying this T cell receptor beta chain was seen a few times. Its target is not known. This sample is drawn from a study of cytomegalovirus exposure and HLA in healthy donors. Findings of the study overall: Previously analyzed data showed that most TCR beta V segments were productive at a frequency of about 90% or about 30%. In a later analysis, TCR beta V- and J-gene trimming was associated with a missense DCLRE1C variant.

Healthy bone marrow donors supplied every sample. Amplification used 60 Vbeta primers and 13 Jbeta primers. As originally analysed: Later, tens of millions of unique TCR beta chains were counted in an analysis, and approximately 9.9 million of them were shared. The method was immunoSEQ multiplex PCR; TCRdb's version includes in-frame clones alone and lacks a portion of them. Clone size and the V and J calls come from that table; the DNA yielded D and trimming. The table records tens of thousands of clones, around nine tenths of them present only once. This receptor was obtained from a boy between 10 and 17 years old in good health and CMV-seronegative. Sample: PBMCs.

The CDR3 region is CASTINRGSGNTIYF. The CDR3 DNA reads as TGTGCCAGCACCATAAATAGGGGATCTGGAAACACCATATATTTT. This chain links TRBV6-5 with TRBJ1-3, with D maybe TRBD1 (5 bases). The CDR3 extends over 15 amino acids. V gave up 7 bases and J gave up 1 base, with 14 bases separating them. From germline, CDR1 is MNHEY and CDR2 SVGAGI.